The 3 T cell receptor beta chains given below trace back to one sample, sequenced in a study of blood T cell repertoires in COVID-19. Generated by immunoSEQ multiplex PCR, the TCRdb table keeps only in-frame clones and is missing some. The sample lists over 55,000 clones; over 65% were seen once. Specimen: peripheral blood. The receptor set was obtained from a woman aged 70 to 79 with acute or convalescent COVID-19.

V usage is TRBV6-5 and J usage is TRBJ2-5; 9 nucleotides agree with TRBD2. The trim removed 11 bases at V and 3 bases at J, leaving 10 bases unmatched. The germline V gene encodes CDR1 MNHEY and CDR2 SVGAGI. The CDR3 sequence is 14 residues long. CDR3 in amino acids: CAASMTSGKETQYF. In DNA form, the CDR3 reads TGTGCCGCCAGCATGACTAGCGGAAAAGAGACCCAGTACTTC.

V is TRBV15 and J is TRBJ2-1; 11 nucleotides agree with TRBD2. V trimming: 0 bases; J trimming: 7 bases; junction bases outside the gene matches: 5. This CDR3 has 16 amino acids. Germline V gene sequence: CDR1 LNHNV, CDR2 YYDKDF (reference sequence). CDR3 nucleotides: TGTGCCACCAGCAGAGACGGGACTAGCGGTTGGAATGAGCAGTTCTTC. Its protein product is CATSRDGTSGWNEQFF. The whole variable domain, filled in from reference TRBV15 and TRBJ2-1, reads DAMVIQNPRYQVTQFGKPVTLSCSQTLNHNVMYWYQQKSSQAPKLLFHYYDKDFNNEADTPDNFQSRRPNTSFCFLDIRSPGLGDTAMYLCATSRDGTSGWNEQFFGPGTRLTVL.

This clone was found a few times. V is TRBV18 and J is TRBJ2-7, with 7 nucleotides matching TRBD2. The CDR3 has 14 amino acids. Germline V lookup: CDR1 KGHSH, CDR2 LQKENI. J lost 5 bases, V lost 6 bases, and 10 bases had no gene match. In DNA form, the CDR3 reads TGTGCCAGCTCCCCCATCGGGAGGTCCAACGAGCAGTACTTC. Translation gives CASSPIGRSNEQYF.